This T cell receptor beta chain emerged from a study of blood T cell repertoires in COVID-19. On the study more broadly: COVID-19 samples from acute and convalescent phases originated in the United States, Italy and Spain.

Per the authors' pipeline: Amplification with reference gene primers provided the estimates of nucleated cell counts. Sequencing used immunoSEQ multiplex PCR; TCRdb keeps in-frame clones, though not all of them. For V, J and clone size, that table is used; D and trimming come from the DNA. The table lists about 270,000 clones, less than 85% of them singletons. This clone has a single count. V was pared by 6 bases and J by 3 bases, with 18 bases between. Germline V gene sequence: CDR1 MNHEY, CDR2 SVGEGT. This CDR3 contains 15 residues. This receptor was obtained from a young woman with acute or convalescent COVID-19. The gene calls are TRBV6-2 or TRBV6-3 and TRBJ2-7; tentatively, D is TRBD2 (5 bases). The sample consisted of peripheral blood. The CDR3 spells CASSPKLEAFYEQYF. The CDR3 nucleotides read TGTGCCAGCAGCCCCAAGCTGGAGGCCTTCTACGAGCAGTACTTC.